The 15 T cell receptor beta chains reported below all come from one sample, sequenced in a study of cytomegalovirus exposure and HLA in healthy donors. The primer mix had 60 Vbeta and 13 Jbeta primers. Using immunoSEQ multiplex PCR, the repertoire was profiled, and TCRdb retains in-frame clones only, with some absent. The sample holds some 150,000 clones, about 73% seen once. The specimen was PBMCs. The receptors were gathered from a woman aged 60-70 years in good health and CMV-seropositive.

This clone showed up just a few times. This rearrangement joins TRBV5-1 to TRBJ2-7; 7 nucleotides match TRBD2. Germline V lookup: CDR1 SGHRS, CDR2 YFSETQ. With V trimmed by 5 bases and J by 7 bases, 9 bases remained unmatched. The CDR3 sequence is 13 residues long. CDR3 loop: CASSTAGAGEQYF. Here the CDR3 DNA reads TGCGCCAGCAGTACCGCGGGAGCGGGGGAGCAGTACTTC.

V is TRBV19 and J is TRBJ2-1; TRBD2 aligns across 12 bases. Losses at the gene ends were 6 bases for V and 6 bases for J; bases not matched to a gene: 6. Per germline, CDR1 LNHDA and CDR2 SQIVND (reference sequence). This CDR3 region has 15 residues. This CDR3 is CASSLTSGRVNEQFF. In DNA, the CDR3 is TGTGCCAGTAGCTTGACTAGCGGGAGAGTCAATGAGCAGTTCTTC.

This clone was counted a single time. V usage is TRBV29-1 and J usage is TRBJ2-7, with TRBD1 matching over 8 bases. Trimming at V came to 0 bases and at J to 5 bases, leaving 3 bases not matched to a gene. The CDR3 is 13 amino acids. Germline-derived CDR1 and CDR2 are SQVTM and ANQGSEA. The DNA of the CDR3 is TGCAGCGTTGAAGACCCAGGGGGCCACGAGCAGTACTTC. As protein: CSVEDPGGHEQYF.

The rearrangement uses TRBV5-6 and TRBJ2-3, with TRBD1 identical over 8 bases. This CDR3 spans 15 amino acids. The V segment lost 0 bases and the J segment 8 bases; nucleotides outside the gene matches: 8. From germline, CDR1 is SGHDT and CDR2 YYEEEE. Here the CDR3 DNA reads TGTGCCAGCAGCTTGGCGGACAGGGCGTCCGGTACGCAGTATTTT. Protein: CASSLADRASGTQYF.

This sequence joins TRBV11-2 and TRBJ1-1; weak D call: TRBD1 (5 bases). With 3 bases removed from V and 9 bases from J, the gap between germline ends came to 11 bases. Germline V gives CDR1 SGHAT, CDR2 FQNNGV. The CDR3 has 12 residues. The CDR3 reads CASSFYLGQAFF. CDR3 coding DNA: TGTGCCAGCAGCTTTTATCTGGGGCAAGCTTTCTTT.

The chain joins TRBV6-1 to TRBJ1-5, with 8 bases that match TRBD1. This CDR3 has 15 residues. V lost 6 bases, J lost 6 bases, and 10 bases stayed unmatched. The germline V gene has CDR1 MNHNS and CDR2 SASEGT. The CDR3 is CASSGQGLFGQPQHF. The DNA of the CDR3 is TGTGCCAGCAGCGGACAGGGTCTTTTTGGTCAGCCCCAGCATTTT.

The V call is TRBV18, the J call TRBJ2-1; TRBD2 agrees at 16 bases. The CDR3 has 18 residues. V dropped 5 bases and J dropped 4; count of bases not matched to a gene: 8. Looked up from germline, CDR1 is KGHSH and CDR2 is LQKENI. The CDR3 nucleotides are TGTGCCAGCTCATCGGGACTAGCGGGAGGGTTTTTTTACAATGAGCAGTTCTTC. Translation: CASSSGLAGGFFYNEQFF.

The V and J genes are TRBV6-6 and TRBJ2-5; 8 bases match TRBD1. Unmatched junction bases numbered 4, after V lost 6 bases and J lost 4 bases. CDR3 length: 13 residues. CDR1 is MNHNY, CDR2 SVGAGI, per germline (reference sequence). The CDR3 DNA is TGTGCCAGCAGCCTTGACAGGGGAGAGACCCAGTACTTC. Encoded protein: CASSLDRGETQYF.

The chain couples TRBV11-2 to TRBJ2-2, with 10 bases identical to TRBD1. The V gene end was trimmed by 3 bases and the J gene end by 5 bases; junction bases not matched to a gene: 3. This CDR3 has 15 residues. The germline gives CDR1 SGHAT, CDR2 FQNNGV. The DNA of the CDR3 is TGTGCCAGCAGCTTTAAGGGACAGGGGACCGGGGAGCTGTTTTTT. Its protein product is CASSFKGQGTGELFF.

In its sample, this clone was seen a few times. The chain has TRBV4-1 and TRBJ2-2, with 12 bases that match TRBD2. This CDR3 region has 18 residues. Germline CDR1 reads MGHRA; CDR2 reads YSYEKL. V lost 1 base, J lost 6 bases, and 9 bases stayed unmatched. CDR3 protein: CASSQARASGRVAGELFF. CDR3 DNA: TGCGCCAGCAGCCAAGCACGGGCTAGCGGGAGGGTGGCCGGGGAGCTGTTTTTT.

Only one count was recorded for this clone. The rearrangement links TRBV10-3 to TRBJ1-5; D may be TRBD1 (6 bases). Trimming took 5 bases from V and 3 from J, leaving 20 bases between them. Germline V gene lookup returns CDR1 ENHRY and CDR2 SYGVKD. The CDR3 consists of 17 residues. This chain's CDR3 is CAISNFGRGEDNQPQHF. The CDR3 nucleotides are TGTGCCATCAGTAACTTTGGGAGGGGGGAAGACAATCAGCCCCAGCATTTT.

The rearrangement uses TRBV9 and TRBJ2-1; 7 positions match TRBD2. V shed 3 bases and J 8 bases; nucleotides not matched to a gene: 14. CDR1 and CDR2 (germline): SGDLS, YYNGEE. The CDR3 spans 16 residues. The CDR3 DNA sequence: TGTGCCAGCAGCGCCGACCTAGCGGCCTCGTTGGATGAGCAGTTCTTC. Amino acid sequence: CASSADLAASLDEQFF.

This CDR3 reads CASTSVDRGPTEAFF. Written as DNA, the CDR3 is TGTGCCAGCACCTCCGTGGACAGGGGGCCCACTGAAGCTTTCTTT. The chain recombines TRBV27 with TRBJ1-1; TRBD1 matches at 11 bases. V trimming: 7 bases; J trimming: 4 bases; junction bases outside the gene matches: 8. This CDR3 contains 15 residues. The V gene's germline CDR1 is MNHEY and CDR2 SMNVEV (reference sequence).

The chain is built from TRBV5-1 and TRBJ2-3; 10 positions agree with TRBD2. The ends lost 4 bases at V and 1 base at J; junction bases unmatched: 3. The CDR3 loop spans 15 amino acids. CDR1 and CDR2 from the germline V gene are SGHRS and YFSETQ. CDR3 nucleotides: TGCGCCAGCAGCCCCCTAGCGGGAGGCACAGATACGCAGTATTTT. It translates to CASSPLAGGTDTQYF.

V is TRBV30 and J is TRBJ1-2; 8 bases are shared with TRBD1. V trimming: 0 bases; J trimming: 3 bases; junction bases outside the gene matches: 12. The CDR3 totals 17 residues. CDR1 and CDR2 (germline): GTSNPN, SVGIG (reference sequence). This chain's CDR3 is CAWSVQGGSGWDYGYTF. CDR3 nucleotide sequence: TGTGCCTGGAGTGTACAGGGGGGATCCGGTTGGGACTATGGCTACACCTTC. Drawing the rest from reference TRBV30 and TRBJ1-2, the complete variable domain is SQTIHQWPATLVQPVGSPLSLECTVEGTSNPNLYWYRQAAGRGLQLLFYSVGIGQISSEVPQNLSASRPQDRQFILSSKKLLLSDSGFYLCAWSVQGGSGWDYGYTFGSGTRLTVV.